One sample yielded the 21 T cell receptor beta chains listed below, sequenced in a study of blood T cell repertoires in COVID-19 (TCRdb year 2020). Library preparation was by the immunoSEQ multiplex PCR assay. TCRdb holds this immuneACCESS table with in-frame rearrangements only. Some clones are missing; in checked studies, unresolved V genes explain under half, and the rest has no known cause. The sample yields around 200,000 clones; roughly 86% were counted once. The ten top clones hold approximately 2.7% of the sample. The sequenced sample consisted of peripheral blood. The receptors stem from a man in his forties with active or convalescent COVID-19.

The chain employs TRBV6-5 and TRBJ1-2, with D perhaps matching TRBD1 (6 bases). This CDR3 is 14 amino acids long. Germline V gene sequence: CDR1 MNHEY, CDR2 SVGAGI. Trimming pared 8 bases from V and 7 bases from J, leaving 20 bases between. The chain's CDR3 is CASAGTTGRFGYTF. For the CDR3, the DNA is TGTGCCAGCGCAGGGACGACAGGAAGATTTGGCTACACCTTC.

The J gene is TRBJ1-2, the V gene TRBV6-5; D not certain. V dropped 7 bases and J dropped 9 bases, with 18 bases sitting between them. In germline, CDR1 is MNHEY, CDR2 SVGAGI. The CDR3 covers 13 residues. CDR3 in amino acids: CASTAGVGDRYTF. The CDR3 DNA follows: TGTGCCAGCACCGCGGGTGTCGGGGATCGCTACACCTTC.

The sample holds one count of this clone. The chain uses TRBV18 and TRBJ1-2; D unresolved. The germline V gene encodes CDR1 KGHSH and CDR2 LQKENI. Trimming removed 0 bases from V and 0 bases from J, with 14 bases in between. The CDR3 sequence is 17 residues long. The CDR3, as DNA: TGTGCCAGCTCACCACCGGGTTTCGGAGACCCTAACTATGGCTACACCTTC. It specifies CASSPPGFGDPNYGYTF.

This sequence joins TRBV28 and TRBJ1-6; TRBD1 matches 8 bases. From germline, CDR1 is MDHEN and CDR2 SYDVKM. With 5 bases clipped from V and 6 bases from J, the junction kept 6 bases outside the gene matches. This CDR3 contains 15 residues. DNA for the CDR3: TGTGCCAGCAGTGGTTACAGGGGGGGTAATTCACCCCTCCACTTT. Encoded protein: CASSGYRGGNSPLHF.

The rearrangement links TRBV20-1 to TRBJ1-6; possibly TRBD1 for D (6 bases). The CDR3 covers 13 residues. V lost 3 bases and J lost 8, with 11 bases in between. Germline V CDR1 and CDR2: DFQATT, SNEGSKA (reference sequence). CDR3 nucleotides: TGCAGTGCTAGTGGGACAAGGGATTCACCCCTCCACTTT. Protein: CSASGTRDSPLHF.

V usage is TRBV5-1 and J usage is TRBJ1-6, with 7 bases fitting TRBD1. The germline CDR1 and CDR2 sequences are SGHRS and YFSETQ. This CDR3 has 16 amino acids. V was pared by 4 bases and J by 4 bases, with 8 bases of the junction left unmatched. CDR3 region: CASSPDREEYNSPLHF. In DNA form, the CDR3 reads TGCGCCAGCAGCCCCGACAGGGAGGAGTATAATTCACCCCTCCACTTT.

In this sample, this clone turned up once. This chain joins TRBV4-1 and TRBJ2-4; the match to TRBD1 covers 7 bases. After removal of 0 bases from V and 0 bases from J, the junction contained 17 bases not matched to a gene. CDR3 length: 21 residues. Per the germline V gene, CDR1 is MGHRA and CDR2 is YSYEKL. Here the CDR3 DNA reads TGCGCCAGCAGCCAAGACGGAGAACCGGGACAGAAACGACTAGCCAAAAACATTCAGTACTTC. This sequence encodes CASSQDGEPGQKRLAKNIQYF.

In this sample, this clone turned up once. The chain recombines TRBV21-1 with TRBJ2-7; TRBD1, as called in the table, went unchecked against the DNA. TRBV21-1 is marked as a pseudogene. This CDR3 region has 13 residues. DNA for the CDR3: TGTGCCGGGCCCCTTGGTATTGATCACGAGCAGTACTTC. It yields the protein CAGPLGIDHEQYF.

The chain links TRBV5-4 to TRBJ1-2, with D uncertain. The CDR3 has 16 amino acids. V was clipped by 0 bases and J by 2 bases, with 14 bases between them. The V gene's germline CDR1 is SGHNT and CDR2 YYREEE (reference sequence). The CDR3, as DNA: TGTGCCAGCAGCTTGGACTTGCGGTCGAAAAACTATGGCTACACCTTC. This sequence encodes CASSLDLRSKNYGYTF. Variable domain in full (rest from reference TRBV5-4 and TRBJ1-2): ETGVTQSPTHLIKTRGQQVTLRCSSQSGHNTVSWYQQALGQGPQFIFQYYREEENGRGNFPPRFSGLQFPNYSSELNVNALELDDSALYLCASSLDLRSKNYGYTFGSGTRLTVV.

This clone was seen more than once but under ten times. The J gene is TRBJ2-7, the V gene TRBV5-1; 7 nucleotides match TRBD1. V dropped 4 bases and J dropped 3; count of bases not matched to a gene: 10. In germline, CDR1 is SGHRS, CDR2 YFSETQ. The CDR3 sequence is 15 residues long. The CDR3 DNA is TGCGCCAGCAGCCGTACAGGGGTGCCTGGCTACGAGCAGTACTTC. Translation gives CASSRTGVPGYEQYF.

J is TRBJ1-1 and V is TRBV11-2; D remains unclear. CDR3 length equals 14 residues. The germline gives CDR1 SGHAT, CDR2 FQNNGV. Trimming cost V 7 bases and J 1 base, with 13 bases left between them. CDR3 in DNA: TGTGCCAGCAATAGTGCCGTCGGGAACACTGAAGCTTTCTTT. Translation: CASNSAVGNTEAFF.

This clone was seen only once. This rearrangement joins TRBV11-2 to TRBJ2-7; TRBD1 might be the D (6 bases). From germline, CDR1 is SGHAT and CDR2 FQNNGV. This CDR3 spans 13 amino acids. Trimming pared 6 bases from V and 6 bases from J, leaving 15 bases between. Written as DNA, the CDR3 is TGTGCCAGCAGTACCATCCAGGGGATCGAGCAGTACTTC. Protein: CASSTIQGIEQYF.

This chain connects TRBV13 to TRBJ1-2, with TRBD1 matching 8 bases. V trimming: 5 bases; J trimming: 4 bases; junction bases outside the gene matches: 3. This CDR3 has 13 residues. The germline V gene encodes CDR1 PRHDT and CDR2 FYEKMQ (reference sequence). The CDR3 DNA follows: TGTGCCAGCAGCCCAGGGGGCGGCTATGGCTACACCTTC. It encodes CASSPGGGYGYTF.

The V and J genes are TRBV23-1 and TRBJ1-3; D might be TRBD1 (5 bases). TRBV23-1 has ORF status, its function being uncertain. The CDR3 totals 12 residues. Trimming took 4 bases from V and 11 from J, leaving 12 bases between them. The CDR3 loop is CASSPPWGSIYF. For the CDR3, the DNA is TGCGCCAGCAGTCCTCCCTGGGGCTCCATATATTTT.

This clone was detected only once. The chain joins TRBV25-1 to TRBJ1-5; 8 bases match TRBD1. Trimming removed 2 bases from V and 4 bases from J; junction bases left unmatched: 4. CDR1 is MGHDK, CDR2 SYGVNS, per germline. The length of the CDR3 is 15 residues. DNA of the CDR3: TGTGCCAGCAGTGAAGGGACAGGAAAAAATCAGCCCCAGCATTTT. This encodes CASSEGTGKNQPQHF.

The V and J genes are TRBV5-1 and TRBJ1-6, with D maybe TRBD1 (6 bases). The germline CDR1 and CDR2 sequences are SGHRS and YFSETQ. The V gene lost 5 bases and the J gene lost 8 bases, with 11 bases spanning the gap. CDR3 length equals 13 residues. CDR3 sequence: CASRSGAHSPLHF. The CDR3 DNA reads TGCGCCAGCAGATCAGGGGCCCATTCACCCCTCCACTTT.

The chain joins TRBV5-6 to TRBJ1-4; D possibly corresponds to TRBD1 (6 bases). V lost 4 bases and J 8 bases, leaving 15 bases between the germline ends. The CDR3 has 14 residues. In germline, CDR1 is SGHDT, CDR2 YYEEEE. The CDR3, as DNA: TGTGCCAGCAGCCTCCGGGGGGCCGGAGAAAAACTGTTTTTT. This codes for CASSLRGAGEKLFF. Based on the CDR3 plus reference TRBV5-6 and TRBJ1-4, the full variable domain is DAGVTQSPTHLIKTRGQQVTLRCSPKSGHDTVSWYQQALGQGPQFIFQYYEEEERQRGNFPDRFSGHQFPNYSSELNVNALLLGDSALYLCASSLRGAGEKLFFGSGTQLSVL.

CDR3 residues: CASSYSTREVAEQYF. DNA for the CDR3: TGTGCCAGCAGTTACTCGACCCGGGAGGTGGCCGAGCAGTACTTC. V is TRBV6-5 and J is TRBJ2-7; TRBD2 matches at 7 bases. The CDR3 totals 15 residues. Germline CDR1 reads MNHEY; CDR2 reads SVGAGI. V gave up 0 bases and J gave up 6 bases; unmatched junction bases: 8.

The rearrangement joins TRBV5-4 to TRBJ2-3; 8 bases are shared with TRBD2. This CDR3 has 17 residues. Germline values: CDR1 SGHNT, CDR2 YYREEE (reference sequence). Trimming at V came to 0 bases and at J to 1 base, leaving 7 bases not matched to a gene. The CDR3 bases are TGTGCCAGCAGCTTGGATTTTACAGCGGGGGGCACAGATACGCAGTATTTT. This encodes CASSLDFTAGGTDTQYF.

This chain links TRBV6-2 or TRBV6-3 with TRBJ1-2, with TRBD1 as a possible D gene (6 bases). Deletions cut 2 bases from V and 2 bases from J, with 12 bases between. The CDR3 runs 15 residues. Germline CDR1 reads MNHEY; CDR2 reads SVGEGT. CDR3 DNA sequence: TGTGCCAGCAGTTACAGAACTACAGGGAACTATGGCTACACCTTC. Protein: CASSYRTTGNYGYTF.

This clone came up once. This chain connects TRBV11-2 to TRBJ2-5, with 7 bases aligning to TRBD1. The CDR3 is made up of 16 amino acids. The V and J ends lost 4 bases and 1 base, in that order; junction bases with no gene match: 9. In germline, CDR1 is SGHAT, CDR2 FQNNGV. CDR3 sequence (DNA): TGTGCCAGCAGCTATAGTGGGGGACAGACCCAAGAGACCCAGTACTTC. Amino acid sequence: CASSYSGGQTQETQYF.